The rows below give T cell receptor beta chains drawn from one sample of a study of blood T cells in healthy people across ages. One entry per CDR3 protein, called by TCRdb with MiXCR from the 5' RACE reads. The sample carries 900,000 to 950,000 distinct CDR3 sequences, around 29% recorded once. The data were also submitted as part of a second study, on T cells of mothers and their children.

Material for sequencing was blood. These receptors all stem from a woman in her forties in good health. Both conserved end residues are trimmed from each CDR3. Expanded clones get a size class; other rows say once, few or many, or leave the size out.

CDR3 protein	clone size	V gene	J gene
ASRRLAGGQNEQF	few	TRBV2	TRBJ2-1
SARDPGPGLAEAF	.	TRBV20-1	TRBJ1-1
SARGGANTGELF	few	TRBV20-1	TRBJ2-2
ASSPNWGRTEAF	.	TRBV14	TRBJ1-1
ASSSSTGIYTQY	.	TRBV28	TRBJ2-3
ASSLGDSFYTEAF	many	TRBV7-8	TRBJ1-1
ASSPSGQGVVEQY	.	TRBV3-1	.
ASTEGAPKEGYT	few	TRBV2	TRBJ1-2
RLYRVYGYT	many	TRBV29-1	TRBJ1-2
ASGTISQETQY	few	TRBV21-1	TRBJ2-5
ASSQPRRGTYEQY	.	TRBV27	TRBJ2-7
ASSGGTGRVQETQY	.	TRBV19	TRBJ2-5
ASSYSAVYGYT	few	TRBV6-2/TRBV6-3	TRBJ1-2
ASSFGTHIYEQY	.	TRBV19	TRBJ2-7
ASSLAISYNEQF	.	TRBV11-2	TRBJ2-1
ANSYRRPSTSEQY	few	TRBV27	.
ASKVGVDYGYT	.	TRBV2	TRBJ1-2
ASSLGTVGYT	few	TRBV3-1	TRBJ1-2
ASRQTGVYEQF	.	TRBV7-2	TRBJ2-1
ASSQGRDISTNSPLH	few	TRBV7-8	TRBJ1-6
ASSQGWGLTEAF	.	TRBV4-3	TRBJ1-1
SAKRLAGGLGEQF	few	TRBV20-1	TRBJ2-1
SARGGQDSYEQY	many	TRBV29-1	TRBJ2-7
ASLREKGLGEQY	.	TRBV2	TRBJ2-7
ASSHGQGRAF	few	TRBV3-1	TRBJ2-1
AISEPQFSYEQY	many	TRBV10-3	TRBJ2-7
ASSYLDTGELF	few	TRBV6-2/TRBV6-3	TRBJ2-2
ASRQDREKAAGYGYT	.	TRBV6-1	TRBJ1-2
SAGIGEGTHGYT	.	TRBV20-1	TRBJ1-2
ASSQATDSYYGYT	.	TRBV4-1	TRBJ1-2
ATSRDPGQGKAGSTEAF	many	TRBV15	TRBJ1-1
ASSGSYYEQY	.	TRBV28	TRBJ2-7
ASSLASGGSETQY	.	TRBV7-9	TRBJ2-5
SARVRTEGEQF	few	TRBV20-1	TRBJ2-1
ASSLDSHTDTQY	many	TRBV7-6	TRBJ2-3
ASTSPGTSGGRETQY	few	TRBV12-3/TRBV12-4	TRBJ2-5
ASSPSGGGSNSPLH	once	TRBV7-9	TRBJ1-6
SAGTSDAYNEQY	.	TRBV20-1	.
ASSHRQGADTGELF	.	TRBV4-1	TRBJ2-2
ASSPIRGHNEQF	.	TRBV11-2	TRBJ2-1